The 20 T cell receptor beta chains reported below all come from one sample, sequenced in a study of human T cells and chemical hapten exposure. As to time point: pre-sensitization, week 0. Treatment described: therapeutic diphenylcyclopropenone sensitization with weekly scalp DPC. A single record per CDR3 protein comes from TCRdb applying MiXCR to the RACE reads. The sample has about 250,000 distinct CDR3 sequences, over 7.5% seen once. The sample here was whole blood, taken in connection with sensitization to the hapten diphenylcyclopropenone (DPC). The receptors were gathered from a man aged 18 to 30 with alopecia areata. Some clones in this sample may be carry-over from other donors' samples.

The CDR3 DNA is TGTGCCAGCAGTTACAGAAATAGCAATCAGCCCCAGCATTTT. This encodes CASSYRNSNQPQHF. The chain uses TRBV6-6 and TRBJ1-5; D is unresolved. V was cut by 2 bases and J by 0 bases, with 5 bases left in between. The germline V gene encodes CDR1 MNHNY and CDR2 SVGAGI (reference sequence). This CDR3 spans 14 amino acids.

This clonotype was seen only a few times. The V gene is TRBV5-1, the J gene TRBJ1-2, with TRBD1 identical over 9 bases. The CDR3 length is 12 residues. The junction had 5 bases not matched to a gene; V was cut back by 4 bases and J by 10 bases. Per germline, CDR1 SGHRS and CDR2 YFSETQ. CDR3 protein: CASSLDRGHYTF. CDR3 coding DNA: TGCGCCAGCAGCCTGGACAGGGGACACTACACCTTC.

CDR3 sequence (DNA): TGTGCCAGCAGCTCGACAGGGTTCGGGAACACTGAAGCTTTCTTT. The encoded protein is CASSSTGFGNTEAFF. This chain links TRBV7-3 with TRBJ1-1, with 7 bases fitting TRBD1. Germline lookup yields CDR1 SGHTA and CDR2 FQGTGA. After removal of 4 bases from V and 1 base from J, the junction contained 6 bases not matched to a gene. The CDR3 length is 15 residues.

In its sample, this clonotype was seen a few times. V is TRBV4-1 and J is TRBJ2-7; D assignment may be TRBD1 or TRBD2 (6 bases each). The germline V gene encodes CDR1 MGHRA and CDR2 YSYEKL. The CDR3 is made up of 15 amino acids. V was shortened by 1 base and J by 7 bases, with 17 bases between the two germline ends. The CDR3 nucleotides read TGCGCCAGCAGCCAAGTTTCGGGGGCGGACAAGGAGCAGTACTTC. This codes for CASSQVSGADKEQYF.

This clonotype was observed at least ten times. The chain joins TRBV28 to TRBJ1-4; 10 positions agree with TRBD1. This CDR3 contains 17 residues. Germline V lookup: CDR1 MDHEN, CDR2 SYDVKM. Trimming took 7 bases from V and 7 from J; bases not matched to a gene: 15. CDR3: CASMRTGGIRGSEKLFF. The DNA for the CDR3 is TGTGCCAGCATGAGGACAGGGGGGATCAGGGGAAGTGAAAAACTGTTTTTT.

The sample holds many counts of this clonotype. The chain uses TRBV5-1 and TRBJ1-4; D not certain. V was clipped by 0 bases and J by 5 bases, with 11 bases between them. In germline, CDR1 is SGHRS, CDR2 YFSETQ. This CDR3 comprises 15 residues. Here the CDR3 DNA reads TGCGCCAGCAGCTTGGTAGGGCGGGAGAATGAAAAACTGTTTTTT. Translation: CASSLVGRENEKLFF.

The chain is built from TRBV20-1 and TRBJ2-7; 11 bases map to TRBD1. V lost 1 base, J lost 7 bases, and 9 bases stayed unmatched. This CDR3 comprises 15 residues. Germline V gene sequence: CDR1 DFQATT, CDR2 SNEGSKA (reference sequence). The CDR3 loop reads CSARAGTGGKKEQYF. Written as DNA, the CDR3 is TGCAGTGCTAGAGCAGGGACAGGGGGGAAGAAAGAGCAGTACTTC.

This clonotype was picked up a small number of times. The chain is built from TRBV15 and TRBJ1-1, with D perhaps TRBD1 (6 bases). CDR3 length equals 17 residues. V shed 1 base and J shed 0 bases, with 15 bases lying between them. Germline lookup yields CDR1 LNHNV and CDR2 YYDKDF (reference sequence). This chain's CDR3 is CATSRGPLQGLNTEAFF. CDR3 sequence (DNA): TGTGCCACCAGCAGAGGACCCCTACAGGGCTTGAACACTGAAGCTTTCTTT. Looking up the rest from reference TRBV15 and TRBJ1-1 gives the full variable domain: DAMVIQNPRYQVTQFGKPVTLSCSQTLNHNVMYWYQQKSSQAPKLLFHYYDKDFNNEADTPDNFQSRRPNTSFCFLDIRSPGLGDTAMYLCATSRGPLQGLNTEAFFGQGTRLTVV.

This clonotype came up a few times. The chain has TRBV20-1 and TRBJ2-3, with TRBD2 as a possible D gene (5 bases). The CDR3 has 14 amino acids. The V gene's germline CDR1 is DFQATT and CDR2 SNEGSKA (reference sequence). Trimming shortened V by 4 bases and J by 5 bases, and 16 bases separated the two germline ends. DNA for the CDR3: TGCAGTGCTAACGGCGGGCCCCTCCGAGATACGCAGTATTTT. Encoded protein: CSANGGPLRDTQYF.

This clonotype came up many times. This sequence joins TRBV10-3 and TRBJ2-5, with a tentative D call TRBD1 (5 bases). The CDR3 spans 13 residues. Germline lookup yields CDR1 ENHRY and CDR2 SYGVKD. V dropped 3 bases and J dropped 4 bases, with 9 bases sitting between them. The CDR3 nucleotides are TGTGCCATCAGTGATGACAGAACAGAGACCCAGTACTTC. Its protein product is CAISDDRTETQYF.

This clonotype was observed a few times. V usage is TRBV25-1 and J usage is TRBJ1-2; TRBD1 might be the D (5 bases). Trimming shortened V by 8 bases and J by 7 bases, and 20 bases separated the two germline ends. Germline-derived CDR1 and CDR2 are MGHDK and SYGVNS. This CDR3 has 14 amino acids. The CDR3 DNA reads TGTGCCAGCCGAGCCAACATCGGGGGGAGTGGCTACACCTTC. Its translation is CASRANIGGSGYTF.

The table lists this clonotype with a few counts. This sequence joins TRBV25-1 and TRBJ1-5; no firm D call. The V gene lost 1 base and the J gene lost 4 bases, with 8 bases spanning the gap. The germline V gene has CDR1 MGHDK and CDR2 SYGVNS. The CDR3 covers 14 residues. The CDR3 DNA sequence: TGTGCCAGCAGTGAATTCTCCAGTAATCAGCCCCAGCATTTT. Protein product: CASSEFSSNQPQHF.

The rearrangement uses TRBV5-1 and TRBJ2-3, with 8 bases fitting TRBD1. Germline trimming cut 7 bases from V and 1 base from J; bases unmatched to any gene: 17. Germline V CDR1 and CDR2: SGHRS, YFSETQ. The CDR3 runs to 18 residues. The CDR3 is CASRLGGRTGYGTDTQYF. The CDR3 coding sequence is TGCGCCAGCCGCCTGGGGGGACGGACAGGGTATGGCACAGATACGCAGTATTTT. The variable domain in full, completed from reference TRBV5-1 and TRBJ2-3, reads KAGVTQTPRYLIKTRGQQVTLSCSPISGHRSVSWYQQTPGQGLQFLFEYFSETQRNKGNFPGRFSGRQFSNSRSEMNVSTLELGDSALYLCASRLGGRTGYGTDTQYFGPGTRLTVL.

There are a few counts of this clonotype. The CDR3 DNA reads TGTGCCAGCAGCTTAGTGTTAGCGGGGGGCCAAGAGACCCAGTACTTC. Encoded protein: CASSLVLAGGQETQYF. The rearrangement uses TRBV11-1 and TRBJ2-5, with TRBD2 matching over 10 bases. CDR3 length equals 16 residues. Unmatched junction bases numbered 3, after V lost 1 base and J lost 1 base. CDR1 is SGHAT, CDR2 FQDESV, per germline (reference sequence). Full variable domain (rest looked up from reference TRBV11-1 and TRBJ2-5): EAEVAQSPRYKITEKSQAVAFWCDPISGHATLYWYRQILGQGPELLVQFQDESVVDDSQLPKDRFSAERLKGVDSTLKIQPAELGDSAMYLCASSLVLAGGQETQYFGPGTRLLVL.

This clonotype was detected ten times or more. V and J are TRBV25-1 and TRBJ2-7, with D possibly being TRBD1 (5 bases). The CDR3 is 13 residues long. V gave up 4 bases and J gave up 0 bases, with 7 bases separating them. Germline V gene lookup returns CDR1 MGHDK and CDR2 SYGVNS. CDR3 DNA: TGTGCCAGCAGTGCACAGGCCTCCTACGAGCAGTACGTC. Its translation: CASSAQASYEQYV.

This sequence joins TRBV20-1 and TRBJ2-1; D not resolved. CDR1 DFQATT and CDR2 SNEGSKA come from the germline V gene (reference sequence). V lost 5 bases and J lost 3, with 8 bases in between. The CDR3 runs 12 residues. The CDR3 protein is CSAGTNYNEQFF. Written as DNA, the CDR3 is TGCAGTGCTGGAACAAACTACAATGAGCAGTTCTTC.

The V gene is TRBV7-9, the J gene TRBJ2-7, with 10 bases aligning to TRBD1. CDR1 and CDR2 (germline): SEHNR, FQNEAQ (reference sequence). J was trimmed by 5 bases and V by 5 bases; bases with no gene match: 9. The CDR3 runs to 15 residues. CDR3 amino acids: CASSKGGDRGHEQYF. The CDR3 DNA is TGTGCCAGCAGCAAAGGCGGGGACAGGGGCCACGAGCAGTACTTC.

This chain joins TRBV27 and TRBJ2-3, with unresolved D. CDR1 and CDR2 from the germline V gene are MNHEY and SMNVEV (reference sequence). V was trimmed by 9 bases and J by 0 bases, leaving 13 bases between them. CDR3 length equals 14 residues. This chain's CDR3 is CASSRHLSTDTQYF. DNA for the CDR3: TGTGCCAGTAGCCGGCACCTTAGCACAGATACGCAGTATTTT.

The chain combines TRBV5-5 with TRBJ2-1; 7 nucleotides agree with TRBD1. From germline, CDR1 is SGHKS and CDR2 YYEKEE (reference sequence). The V segment lost 3 bases and the J segment 8 bases; nucleotides outside the gene matches: 5. The CDR3 runs 13 residues. The CDR3 DNA sequence: TGTGCCAGCAGCTATAGCAGGGGGTATGAGCAGTTCTTC. Amino acid sequence: CASSYSRGYEQFF.

Here the CDR3 reads CASRWDLNTEAFF. The CDR3 DNA follows: TGCGCCAGCCGTTGGGACCTGAACACTGAAGCTTTCTTT. This chain uses TRBV5-1 with TRBJ1-1; possible D gene TRBD1, 5 bases. V lost 7 bases and J 0 bases, leaving 10 bases between the germline ends. This CDR3 contains 13 residues. From germline, CDR1 is SGHRS and CDR2 YFSETQ.